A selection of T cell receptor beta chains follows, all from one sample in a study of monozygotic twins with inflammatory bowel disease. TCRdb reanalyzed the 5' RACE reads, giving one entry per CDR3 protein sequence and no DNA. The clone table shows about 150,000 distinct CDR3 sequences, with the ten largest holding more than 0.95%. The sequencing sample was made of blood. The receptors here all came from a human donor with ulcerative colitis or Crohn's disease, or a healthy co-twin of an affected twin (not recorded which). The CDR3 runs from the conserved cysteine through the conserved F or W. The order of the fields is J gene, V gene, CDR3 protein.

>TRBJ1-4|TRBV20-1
CSAPPAGPNENEKLFF
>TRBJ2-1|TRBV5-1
CASSLGGLPNEQFF
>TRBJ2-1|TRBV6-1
CASSRPETSGRALEQFF
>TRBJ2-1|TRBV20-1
CSARTTLGSYNEQFF
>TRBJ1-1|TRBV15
CATSREVVRRNTEAFF
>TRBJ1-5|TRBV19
CASSISRDQPQHF
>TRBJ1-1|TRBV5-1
CASSWGSTEAFF
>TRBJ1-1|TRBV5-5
CASSPQGMSAFF
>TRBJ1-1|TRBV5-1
CASSLGAAGTITEAFF
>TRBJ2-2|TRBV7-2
CAREAGATGELFF
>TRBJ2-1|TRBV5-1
CASSFGSGYYNEQFF
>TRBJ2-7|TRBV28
CASSPGPSSYEQYF
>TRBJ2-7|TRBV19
CASSIPGQGSYEQYF
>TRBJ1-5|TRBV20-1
CSARDRGNQPQHF
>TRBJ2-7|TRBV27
CASSLDHRLAGFSYEQYF
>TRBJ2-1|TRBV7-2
CASSLHRAEQFF
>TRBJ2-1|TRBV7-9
CASSLIGSNEQFF
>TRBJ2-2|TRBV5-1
CASSLWGADGELFF
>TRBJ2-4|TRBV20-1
CSASIGRRALAKNIQYF
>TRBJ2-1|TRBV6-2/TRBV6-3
CASSYRAYEQFF
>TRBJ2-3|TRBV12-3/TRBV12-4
CASSLGRTDFTDTQYF
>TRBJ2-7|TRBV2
CATKREGPGYEQYF
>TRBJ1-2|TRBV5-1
CASSPEPDRVSGYTF
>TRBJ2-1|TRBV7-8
CASSPRTLAGGYEQFF
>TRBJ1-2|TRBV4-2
CASSPRTGRGYTF
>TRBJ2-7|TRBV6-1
CASRNQDGTYEQYF
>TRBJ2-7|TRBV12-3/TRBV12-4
CASSYRSTTGYEQYF
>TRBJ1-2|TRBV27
CASSFTWEGHGYTF
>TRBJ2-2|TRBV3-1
CASSPRGQGKTGELFF
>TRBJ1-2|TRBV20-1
CSARDRTGTYGYTF
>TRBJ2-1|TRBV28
CASSLPGTGRNEQFF
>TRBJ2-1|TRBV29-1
CSVNPRVSSNSYNEQFF